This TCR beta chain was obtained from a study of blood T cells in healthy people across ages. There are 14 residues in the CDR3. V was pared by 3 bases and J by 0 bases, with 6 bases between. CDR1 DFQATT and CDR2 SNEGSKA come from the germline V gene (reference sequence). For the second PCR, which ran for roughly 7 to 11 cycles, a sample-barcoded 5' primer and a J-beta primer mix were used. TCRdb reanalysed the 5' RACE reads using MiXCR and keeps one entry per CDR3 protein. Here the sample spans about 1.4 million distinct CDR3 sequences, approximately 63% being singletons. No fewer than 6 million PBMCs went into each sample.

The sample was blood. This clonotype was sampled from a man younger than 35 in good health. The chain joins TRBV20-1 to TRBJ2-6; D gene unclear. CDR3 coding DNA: TGCAGTGCTAGCGTGCACTCTGGGGCCAACGTCCTGACTTTC. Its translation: CSASVHSGANVLTF.